There are a few counts of the clone carrying this T cell receptor (beta chain). Antigen: not known. The sample is drawn from a study of CD8 T cells in ankylosing spondylitis. The authors made TCR beta libraries by quantitative 5'-RACE with molecular barcodes. TCRdb itself ran the 5' RACE reads through MiXCR, one entry per CDR3 protein. The table includes fewer than 400,000 distinct CDR3 sequences, about a fifth detected once. V shed 7 bases and J shed 5 bases, with 14 bases lying between them. This CDR3 region has 14 residues. Germline V CDR1 and CDR2: SEHNR, FQNEAQ (reference sequence). Whole-study findings and limits: A TCR beta motif of under ten highly homologous variants appeared characteristic of ankylosing spondylitis blood. Earlier work had already found some motif variants in reactive arthritis synovial fluid and blood. In peripheral blood, disease-linked CD8+ clones occurred at relatively low frequencies. There was reportedly significant enrichment of clones that were disease-linked in matched ankylosing spondylitis synovial fluid.

The rearrangement joins TRBV7-9 to TRBJ1-4, with a possible D match to TRBD1 (5 bases). The source of this sequence is a male donor with ankylosing spondylitis. Sequenced: blood, either unsorted or a sorted T cell fraction (not recorded which). The CDR3 region has the DNA TGTGCCAGCACCCTTGGGGCAGTCAATGAAAAACTGTTTTTT. It is translated as CASTLGAVNEKLFF.